A single sample gave rise to the 31 T cell receptor beta chains below, sequenced in a study of T-cell memory formation after mild COVID-19. TCRdb redid the calling of the 5' RACE reads with MiXCR, one entry per CDR3 protein. The sample lists 350,000 to 500,000 distinct CDR3 sequences; 20% to 25% were seen once. The sequenced sample was PBMCs or a T cell subset sorted from them (not recorded which). These receptors were obtained from an adult woman who had mild COVID-19 (a few samples of this study predate the infection). Cell type and time point are not known.

V gene TRBV6-6 combines with J gene TRBJ1-4, with a possible D match to TRBD1 (6 bases). V lost 11 bases and J 5 bases, leaving 15 bases between the germline ends. Germline loops: CDR1 MNHNY, CDR2 SVGAGI (reference sequence). The CDR3 has 13 residues. The CDR3 nucleotides are TGTGCCTCCAGGGGCAGAACGAATGAAAAACTGTTTTTT. The encoded protein is CASRGRTNEKLFF.

This clonotype was counted between two and nine times. The rearrangement uses TRBV7-9 and TRBJ2-1, with 9 bases fitting TRBD2. J was trimmed by 8 bases and V by 2 bases; bases with no gene match: 4. The germline V gene has CDR1 SEHNR and CDR2 FQNEAQ (reference sequence). CDR3 length: 14 residues. The DNA of the CDR3 is TGTGCCAGCAGCTTATCAGGGACTAGCTATGAGCAGTTCTTC. It translates to CASSLSGTSYEQFF. The full variable domain, completed using reference TRBV7-9 and TRBJ2-1, is DTGVSQNPRHKITKRGQNVTFRCDPISEHNRLYWYRQTLGQGPEFLTYFQNEAQLEKSRLLSDRFSAERPKGSFSTLEIQRTEQGDSAMYLCASSLSGTSYEQFFGPGTRLTVL.

This clonotype was observed a few times. This rearrangement joins TRBV29-1 to TRBJ2-7; D assignment may be TRBD1 or TRBD2 (6 bases each). V was cut by 3 bases and J by 6 bases, with 18 bases left in between. Germline assignment: CDR1 SQVTM and CDR2 ANQGSEA. The CDR3 runs 14 residues. CDR3 DNA: TGCAGCGTTGAGGGGGGCAGGGGCGCAGGCGAGCAGTACTTC. Protein sequence: CSVEGGRGAGEQYF.

Turning to this clonotype: One base away lies a much larger clone, so this may be a sequencing read error. J is TRBJ1-2 and V is TRBV20-1, with D perhaps matching TRBD1 (5 bases). V shed 0 bases and J shed 4 bases, with 6 bases lying between them. Looked up from germline, CDR1 is DFQATT and CDR2 is SNEGSKA (reference sequence). The CDR3 runs to 12 residues. In DNA, the CDR3 is TGCAGTGCTAGAGATGGGGGCTATGGCTACACCTTC. Translating gives CSARDGGYGYTF.

This clonotype was seen more than once but under ten times. The V gene is TRBV15, the J gene TRBJ2-7; 8 bases match TRBD2. V lost 0 bases and J lost 0; bases outside the gene matches: 4. Germline CDR1 and CDR2: LNHNV and YYDKDF (reference sequence). This CDR3 has 16 residues. CDR3 amino acids: CATSREWSGSSYEQYF. The CDR3 bases are TGTGCCACCAGCAGAGAGTGGAGCGGGAGCTCCTACGAGCAGTACTTC. The whole variable domain, remainder taken from reference TRBV15 and TRBJ2-7, is DAMVIQNPRYQVTQFGKPVTLSCSQTLNHNVMYWYQQKSSQAPKLLFHYYDKDFNNEADTPDNFQSRRPNTSFCFLDIRSPGLGDTAMYLCATSREWSGSSYEQYFGPGTRLTVT.

This chain links TRBV12-3 or TRBV12-4 with TRBJ2-3; TRBD2 agrees at 12 bases. The CDR3 totals 16 residues. V lost 6 bases, J lost 8 bases, and 12 bases stayed unmatched. The CDR3 reads CASSLRLAGAWGTQYF. DNA of the CDR3: TGTGCCAGCAGCCTCCGACTAGCGGGAGCATGGGGTACGCAGTATTTT.

This clonotype has a handful of counts. Here the CDR3 DNA reads TGCAGTGCCGTAGCGGGGGGGCTAGAGACCCAGTACTTC. Translating gives CSAVAGGLETQYF. The V call is TRBV20-1, the J call TRBJ2-5; 11 nucleotides line up with TRBD2. Germline CDR1 and CDR2: DFQATT and SNEGSKA (reference sequence). The CDR3 has 13 residues. Unmatched junction bases numbered 4, after V lost 6 bases and J lost 4 bases.

A few counts support this clonotype. The V call is TRBV3-1, the J call TRBJ1-1, with 10 bases aligning to TRBD1. The CDR3 loop spans 14 amino acids. Germline CDR1 LGHDT, CDR2 YNNKEL (reference sequence). The junction had 4 bases not matched to a gene; V was cut back by 4 bases and J by 5 bases. CDR3 DNA sequence: TGTGCCAGCAGCCCCCGGGACAGGGGAACTGAAGCTTTCTTT. As protein: CASSPRDRGTEAFF.

The V call is TRBV11-3, the J call TRBJ2-1; 10 nucleotides align to TRBD2. Germline CDR1 is SGHNT and CDR2 is YENEEA. The CDR3 is made up of 15 amino acids. V gave up 8 bases and J gave up 10 bases; unmatched junction bases: 14. CDR3 amino acids: CASQSLAGEKEEQFF. The CDR3 nucleotides read TGTGCCAGCCAGTCTCTAGCGGGGGAAAAGGAAGAGCAGTTCTTC.

In its sample, this clonotype was seen a few times. The chain recombines TRBV6-1 with TRBJ1-1, with a possible D match to TRBD1 (6 bases). The germline gives CDR1 MNHNS, CDR2 SASEGT. The CDR3 consists of 12 residues. Between the trimmed V and J ends, which lost 6 bases and 8 bases, there was a span of 13 bases. The CDR3 DNA reads as TGTGCCAGCAGGGACGCAGGACAGGAAGCTTTCTTT. Encoded protein: CASRDAGQEAFF.

The table lists this clonotype with a few counts. This chain connects TRBV5-6 to TRBJ2-5; D unresolved. Germline V gene sequence: CDR1 SGHDT, CDR2 YYEEEE. Trimming shortened V by 5 bases and J by 5 bases, and 19 bases separated the two germline ends. The CDR3 is made up of 15 amino acids. The CDR3 DNA is TGTGCCAGCAGACATCCAGACTCCCCAGGCGAGACCCAGTACTTC. Translation: CASRHPDSPGETQYF.

The J gene is TRBJ2-1, the V gene TRBV2, with 7 bases aligning to TRBD2. J was trimmed by 8 bases and V by 4 bases; bases with no gene match: 11. The CDR3 runs 15 residues. Germline lookup yields CDR1 SNHLY and CDR2 FYNNEI. CDR3 in amino acids: CASSGGSGMDDEQFF. CDR3 coding DNA: TGTGCCAGCAGTGGCGGGAGTGGCATGGACGATGAGCAGTTCTTC.

This clonotype was observed a handful of times. The V gene is TRBV29-1, the J gene TRBJ2-1, with 8 bases fitting TRBD1. The CDR3 loop spans 14 amino acids. Germline V gene lookup returns CDR1 SQVTM and CDR2 ANQGSEA. V trimming: 5 bases; J trimming: 5 bases; junction bases outside the gene matches: 8. In nucleotides, the CDR3 is TGCAGCGTTTCGGACAGGGTAAGCCACAATGAGCAGTTCTTC. Translating gives CSVSDRVSHNEQFF.

This clonotype has just a few counts. This rearrangement joins TRBV20-1 to TRBJ2-6; no clear D gene. Trimming left V 4 bases short and J 0 bases short, with 10 bases between. This CDR3 region has 15 residues. Germline values: CDR1 DFQATT, CDR2 SNEGSKA (reference sequence). CDR3 residues: CSATLLSSGANVLTF. DNA of the CDR3: TGCAGTGCTACTCTGCTTAGCTCTGGGGCCAACGTCCTGACTTTC.

This clonotype was found a few times. The gene calls are TRBV28 and TRBJ2-1; unclear D gene. The CDR3 totals 15 residues. V lost 5 bases and J 5 bases, leaving 16 bases between the germline ends. Looked up from germline, CDR1 is MDHEN and CDR2 is SYDVKM. DNA for the CDR3: TGTGCCAGCAGTCCCCTCGGTCGCGCCCACAATGAGCAGTTCTTC. Its protein product is CASSPLGRAHNEQFF. Supplemented by reference TRBV28 and TRBJ2-1, the full variable domain reads DVKVTQSSRYLVKRTGEKVFLECVQDMDHENMFWYRQDPGLGLRLIYFSYDVKMKEKGDIPEGYSVSREKKERFSLILESASTNQTSMYLCASSPLGRAHNEQFFGPGTRLTVL.

This clonotype was observed once. As DNA, the CDR3 is TGCAGTGCCCAATATGGACTAGCGGGGGACAATGAGCAGTTCTTC. Its protein product is CSAQYGLAGDNEQFF. V usage is TRBV20-1 and J usage is TRBJ2-1, with 13 bases aligning to TRBD2. Germline trimming cut 6 bases from V and 5 bases from J; bases unmatched to any gene: 7. The CDR3 length is 15 residues. Germline V gives CDR1 DFQATT, CDR2 SNEGSKA (reference sequence).

The rearrangement uses TRBV6-2 or TRBV6-3 and TRBJ2-3; 13 bases agree with TRBD2. The germline V gene encodes CDR1 MNHEY and CDR2 SVGEGT. This CDR3 has 14 residues. V trimming: 8 bases; J trimming: 8 bases; junction bases outside the gene matches: 7. The CDR3 sequence is CASVLAGGQGTQYF. DNA of the CDR3: TGTGCCAGCGTACTAGCGGGGGGGCAAGGTACGCAGTATTTT.

The chain joins TRBV24-1 to TRBJ2-5; D gene uncertain. Germline CDR1 reads KGHDR; CDR2 reads SFDVKD. The CDR3 contains 11 residues. V lost 4 bases to trimming and J lost 7 bases, with 6 bases between them. CDR3 sequence reads: CATSEVGTQYF. CDR3 nucleotides: TGTGCCACCAGTGAAGTGGGGACCCAGTACTTC.

V gene TRBV29-1 combines with J gene TRBJ1-5; 7 positions agree with TRBD1. Germline-derived CDR1 and CDR2 are SQVTM and ANQGSEA. This CDR3 contains 13 residues. V trimming: 3 bases; J trimming: 4 bases; junction bases outside the gene matches: 3. The CDR3 DNA sequence: TGCAGCGTTGAGGGGGACAGAAATCAGCCCCAGCATTTT. Its protein is CSVEGDRNQPQHF.

The chain links TRBV3-1 to TRBJ1-1; no definite D call. The ends were cut back, 0 bases at V and 4 bases at J, with 6 bases in the middle. This CDR3 has 13 amino acids. Germline V gives CDR1 LGHDT, CDR2 YNNKEL (reference sequence). CDR3: CASSQEAGTEAFF. The CDR3 DNA reads as TGTGCCAGCAGCCAAGAAGCAGGCACTGAAGCTTTCTTT.

This rearrangement joins TRBV11-2 to TRBJ2-5; no firm D call. Trimming removed 6 bases from V and 7 bases from J, with 15 bases in between. This CDR3 has 13 amino acids. Germline-derived CDR1 and CDR2 are SGHAT and FQNNGV. CDR3 loop: CASSGYRRGTQYF. CDR3 DNA sequence: TGTGCCAGCAGTGGGTACAGAAGAGGGACCCAGTACTTC.

DNA of the CDR3: TGTGCCAGCAGCTTTGAGAGCATACAGGGGCTAGCGCACACAGATACGCAGTATTTT. It codes for CASSFESIQGLAHTDTQYF. The rearrangement joins TRBV12-1 to TRBJ2-3; the table's D call of TRBD2 was not tested on the DNA. TRBV12-1 represents a pseudogene. The CDR3 extends over 19 amino acids.

Concerning this clonotype itself: A much more abundant neighbour one base away suggests this may be a read error. The gene calls are TRBV4-1 and TRBJ2-3; 9 positions match TRBD2. The CDR3 is 15 amino acids. V was pared by 3 bases and J by 1 base, with 2 bases of the junction left unmatched. Per the germline V gene, CDR1 is MGHRA and CDR2 is YSYEKL. CDR3 residues: CASSHRTSGTDTQYF. The CDR3 region has the DNA TGCGCCAGCAGCCACCGGACTAGCGGCACAGATACGCAGTATTTT.

Only a few counts were recorded for this clonotype. The genes are TRBV7-9 and TRBJ2-7, with D tentatively TRBD2 (6 bases). Germline CDR1 is SEHNR and CDR2 is FQNEAQ (reference sequence). V was cut by 5 bases and J by 0 bases, with 17 bases left in between. This CDR3 spans 16 amino acids. As DNA, the CDR3 is TGTGCCAGCAGCCCCCCCGACTGGGGGGACTCCTACGAGCAGTACTTC. Encoded protein: CASSPPDWGDSYEQYF.

This clonotype occurred a few times. The chain uses TRBV5-5 and TRBJ2-7; a possible D gene is TRBD1 (8 bases). V was clipped by 4 bases and J by 4 bases, with 15 bases between them. The CDR3 consists of 14 residues. The germline V gene has CDR1 SGHKS and CDR2 YYEKEE (reference sequence). The DNA for the CDR3 is TGTGCCAGCAGCGAGATACAGGGGGGGTACGAGCAGTACTTC. Its protein product is CASSEIQGGYEQYF.

About this clonotype itself: The missing conserved phenylalanine or tryptophan at the end of this CDR3 makes a read error likely. J is TRBJ2-7 and V is TRBV11-3; either TRBD1 or TRBD2 may fit D (5 bases each). Trimming took 1 base from V and 6 from J, leaving 7 bases between them. The germline V gene has CDR1 SGHNT and CDR2 YENEEA. The CDR3 is 12 residues long. CDR3 amino acids: CASSLAGPEQYL. The CDR3 DNA follows: TGTGCCAGCAGCTTAGCGGGACCCGAGCAGTACTTG.

The chain couples TRBV11-2 to TRBJ2-6; D is possibly TRBD1 or TRBD2 (6 bases each). The CDR3 is 17 residues long. Germline V gene data show CDR1 as SGHAT and CDR2 as FQNNGV. Trimming pared 5 bases from V and 0 bases from J, leaving 14 bases between. The CDR3 nucleotides are TGTGCCAGCAGCCTAAGCAGGGGAGGCTCTGGGGCCAACGTCCTGACTTTC. Its protein product is CASSLSRGGSGANVLTF.

The V and J genes are TRBV5-1 and TRBJ1-3; tentative D call: TRBD1 (5 bases). V lost 3 bases and J lost 0, with 19 bases in between. CDR3 length: 18 amino acids. CDR1 is SGHRS and CDR2 is YFSETQ in the germline V gene. CDR3 sequence (DNA): TGCGCCAGCAGCTCGGGTCATGCGGCAGGGCCCTCTGGAAACACCATATATTTT. Translating it yields CASSSGHAAGPSGNTIYF.

The V gene is TRBV6-2 or TRBV6-3, the J gene TRBJ1-1; D remains unclear. This CDR3 has 14 amino acids. Germline V gene sequence: CDR1 MNHEY, CDR2 SVGEGT. V lost 2 bases, J lost 2 bases, and 9 bases lay in between. CDR3: CASSYDVANTEAFF. The CDR3 nucleotides are TGTGCCAGCAGTTACGATGTAGCTAACACTGAAGCTTTCTTT.

In its sample, this clonotype was seen a few times. This chain connects TRBV19 to TRBJ2-3; D perhaps matches TRBD2 (6 bases). Looked up from germline, CDR1 is LNHDA and CDR2 is SQIVND (reference sequence). The CDR3 sequence is 15 residues long. Trimming shortened V by 6 bases and J by 2 bases, and 15 bases separated the two germline ends. CDR3 sequence: CASSAPGSPTDTQYF. The CDR3 DNA is TGTGCCAGTAGCGCACCCGGGAGCCCCACAGATACGCAGTATTTT.

This rearrangement joins TRBV12-3 or TRBV12-4 to TRBJ2-2; 10 nucleotides match TRBD2. J gave up 3 bases and V 3 bases, and 1 base lay outside the gene matches. CDR3 length: 15 residues. As DNA, the CDR3 is TGTGCCAGCAGTTTTCTAGCGGGAGACACCGGGGAGCTGTTTTTT. Protein sequence: CASSFLAGDTGELFF.